The clone carrying this T cell receptor (beta chain) was counted a few times. Time point meaning: newly diagnosed GD, antithyroid drugs for less than 3 months. TCR sequences were obtained from RNA taken from PBMCs. Construction of the TCR beta libraries employed iRepertoire HTBI primers in conjunction with Arm-PCR of CDR3 regions. TCRdb reanalysed the multiplex PCR reads using MiXCR and keeps one entry per CDR3 protein. The data show roughly 520,000 distinct CDR3 sequences, with about 11% seen just once and roughly 8.9% held by the top ten. The data originate from a study of regulatory T cells in long-lasting Graves disease. Germline-derived CDR1 and CDR2 are MNHEY and SVGEGT. V was cut by 6 bases and J by 0 bases, with 15 bases left in between. The length of the CDR3 is 16 residues. These data also featured in a second study, about T cells in Graves' hyperthyroidism and ophthalmopathy. From that report: Appearing also in blood were most of the thyroid clonotypes expanded above 0.001.

The sequenced sample was peripheral blood mononuclear cells (PBMCs), obtained at new diagnosis, from a patient treated with antithyroid drugs. This clonotype originated in a woman in her 30s with Graves disease. The chain combines TRBV6-2 or TRBV6-3 with TRBJ1-3; a weak D match, TRBD1 (6 bases). The CDR3 loop is CASSPNPGVSGNTIYF. CDR3 nucleotide sequence: TGTGCCAGCAGCCCGAACCCAGGGGTCTCTGGAAACACCATATATTTT.